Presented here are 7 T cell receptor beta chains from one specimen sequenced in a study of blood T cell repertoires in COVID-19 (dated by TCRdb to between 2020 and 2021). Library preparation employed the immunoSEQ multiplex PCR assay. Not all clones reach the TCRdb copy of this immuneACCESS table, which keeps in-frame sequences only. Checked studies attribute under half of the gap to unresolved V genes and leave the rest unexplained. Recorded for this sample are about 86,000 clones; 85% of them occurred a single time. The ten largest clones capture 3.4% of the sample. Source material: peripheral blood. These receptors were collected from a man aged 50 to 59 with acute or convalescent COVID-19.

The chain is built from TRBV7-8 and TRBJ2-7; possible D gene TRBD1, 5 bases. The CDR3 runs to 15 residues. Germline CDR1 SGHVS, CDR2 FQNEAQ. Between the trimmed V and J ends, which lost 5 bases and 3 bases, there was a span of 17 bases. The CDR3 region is CASSPPETGGYEQYF. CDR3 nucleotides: TGTGCCAGCAGCCCGCCCGAAACAGGTGGCTACGAGCAGTACTTC.

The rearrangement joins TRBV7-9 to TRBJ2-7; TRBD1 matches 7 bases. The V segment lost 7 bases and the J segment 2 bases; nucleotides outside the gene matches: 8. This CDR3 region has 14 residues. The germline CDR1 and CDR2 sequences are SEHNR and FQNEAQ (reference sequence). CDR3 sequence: CASTSGTAPYEQYF. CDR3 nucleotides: TGTGCCAGCACCTCCGGGACAGCCCCCTACGAGCAGTACTTC. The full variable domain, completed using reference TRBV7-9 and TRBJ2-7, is DTGVSQNPRHKITKRGQNVTFRCDPISEHNRLYWYRQTLGQGPEFLTYFQNEAQLEKSRLLSDRFSAERPKGSFSTLEIQRTEQGDSAMYLCASTSGTAPYEQYFGPGTRLTVT.

CDR3 residues: CASSKDSVWGTDTQYF. CDR3 nucleotides: TGTGCCAGCAGTAAGGACTCCGTCTGGGGCACAGATACGCAGTATTTT. The chain has TRBV6-2 or TRBV6-3 and TRBJ2-3; TRBD2 is a possible D gene (5 bases). Between the trimmed V and J ends, which lost 5 bases and 1 base, there was a span of 16 bases. Germline V gene sequence: CDR1 MNHEY, CDR2 SVGEGT. This CDR3 is 16 amino acids long.

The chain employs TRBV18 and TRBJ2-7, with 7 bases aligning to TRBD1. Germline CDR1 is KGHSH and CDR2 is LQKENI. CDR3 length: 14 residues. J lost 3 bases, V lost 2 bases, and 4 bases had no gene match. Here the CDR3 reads CASSPGPGGYEQYF. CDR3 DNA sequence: TGTGCCAGCTCACCAGGACCAGGGGGCTACGAGCAGTACTTC.

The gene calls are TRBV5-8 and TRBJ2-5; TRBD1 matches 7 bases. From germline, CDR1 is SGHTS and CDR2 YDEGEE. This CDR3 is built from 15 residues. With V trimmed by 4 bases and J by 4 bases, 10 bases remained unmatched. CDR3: CASSTGTVGIETQYF. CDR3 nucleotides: TGTGCCAGCAGCACGGGGACAGTCGGTATAGAGACCCAGTACTTC.

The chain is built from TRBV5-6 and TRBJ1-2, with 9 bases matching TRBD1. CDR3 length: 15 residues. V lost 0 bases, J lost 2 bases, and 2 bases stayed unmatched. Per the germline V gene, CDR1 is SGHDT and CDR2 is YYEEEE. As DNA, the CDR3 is TGTGCCAGCAGCTTGGGACAGGGGGTGAACTATGGCTACACCTTC. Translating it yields CASSLGQGVNYGYTF. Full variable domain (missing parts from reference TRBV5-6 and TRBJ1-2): DAGVTQSPTHLIKTRGQQVTLRCSPKSGHDTVSWYQQALGQGPQFIFQYYEEEERQRGNFPDRFSGHQFPNYSSELNVNALLLGDSALYLCASSLGQGVNYGYTFGSGTRLTVV.

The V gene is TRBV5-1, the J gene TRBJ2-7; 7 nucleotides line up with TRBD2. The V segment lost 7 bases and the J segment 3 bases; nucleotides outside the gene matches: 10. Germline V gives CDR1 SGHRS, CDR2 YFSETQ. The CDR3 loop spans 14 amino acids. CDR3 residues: CASAGASGGYEQYF. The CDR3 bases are TGCGCCAGCGCCGGGGCTAGCGGAGGCTACGAGCAGTACTTC.